This TCR beta chain was identified in a study of CD8 T cells in ankylosing spondylitis. Study-wide results and caveats: Typical of ankylosing spondylitis blood, it appeared, was a TCR beta motif of fewer than ten highly homologous variants. CD8+ by phenotype, disease-linked clones were relatively rare in peripheral blood. Disease-linked clones reportedly concentrated significantly in matched ankylosing spondylitis synovial fluid.

This clonotype was counted many times. Antigen specificity is unknown. Via MiXCR, TCRdb re-called the 5' RACE reads, giving one row per CDR3 protein. The sample lists about 130,000 distinct CDR3 sequences, roughly 8.8% occurring once. The CDR3 has 14 residues. J gave up 10 bases and V 3 bases, and 7 bases lay outside the gene matches. Germline V gene data show CDR1 as DFQATT and CDR2 as SNEGSKA (reference sequence). The sequenced sample consisted of blood, either unsorted or a sorted T cell fraction (not recorded which). This sequence joins TRBV20-1 and TRBJ2-1; 12 bases align to TRBD2. This clonotype originated in a male donor with ankylosing spondylitis or in good health (not recorded which). The CDR3 nucleotides read TGCAGTGCTAGGGCTAGCGGGAGGGCCGAGGAGCAGTTCTTC. As protein: CSARASGRAEEQFF.